The 14 T cell receptor beta chains below were found in one sample sequenced in a study of control samples from healthy donors and cancer patients. Data came from immunoSEQ multiplex PCR; TCRdb stores just in-frame clones and leaves some out. This table holds some 150,000 clones, 96% found once. The sample comprised blood. All receptors derive from a woman in her 30s in good health.

CDR3 loop: CASSSPRYGTGELFF. The DNA for the CDR3 is TGTGCCAGCAGTTCCCCTCGGTACGGCACCGGGGAGCTGTTTTTT. The V and J genes are TRBV27 and TRBJ2-2; D uncertain. CDR1 is MNHEY and CDR2 is SMNVEV in the germline V gene (reference sequence). Trimming took 4 bases from V and 4 from J, leaving 13 bases between them. This CDR3 has 15 residues.

This chain joins TRBV3-1 (or the pseudogene TRBV3-2) and TRBJ2-5, with no clear D. Germline V CDR1 and CDR2: LGHDT, YNNKEL (reference sequence). Trimming removed 2 bases from V and 2 bases from J, with 12 bases in between. The CDR3 is made up of 15 amino acids. The CDR3 reads CASSQHPLGQETQYF. The CDR3 region has the DNA TGTGCCAGCAGCCAACATCCATTGGGACAAGAGACCCAGTACTTC.

This clone was seen more than once but under ten times. This rearrangement joins TRBV4-1 to TRBJ1-3; a weak D match, TRBD1 (5 bases). V lost 2 bases and J lost 8, with 13 bases in between. Germline lookup yields CDR1 MGHRA and CDR2 YSYEKL. The CDR3 has 14 residues. Written as DNA, the CDR3 is TGCGCCAGCAGCCAAAGAGGGGTGGGGTACACCATATATTTT. The encoded protein is CASSQRGVGYTIYF.

V gene TRBV5-1 combines with J gene TRBJ2-3, with 12 bases identical to TRBD2. The CDR3 length is 17 residues. The germline V gene has CDR1 SGHRS and CDR2 YFSETQ. V lost 0 bases and J lost 4; bases outside the gene matches: 6. This chain's CDR3 is CASSLVTSGGSADTQYF. The CDR3 DNA sequence: TGCGCCAGCAGCTTGGTCACTAGCGGGGGGAGCGCAGATACGCAGTATTTT.

The J gene is TRBJ1-1, the V gene TRBV6-5; D remains ambiguous. The germline gives CDR1 MNHEY, CDR2 SVGAGI. CDR3 length: 14 amino acids. V was clipped by 2 bases and J by 6 bases, with 13 bases between them. The CDR3 bases are TGTGCCAGCAGTTACAGGGCGGGTTCGTCTGAAGCTTTCTTT. Protein product: CASSYRAGSSEAFF.

This clone has only one observation. This sequence joins TRBV18 and TRBJ1-4; a weak D match, TRBD1 (6 bases). This CDR3 contains 14 residues. Trimming stripped 3 bases from V and 7 bases from J, with 12 bases between. CDR1 and CDR2 (germline): KGHSH, LQKENI. CDR3 sequence: CASSPTGRGEKLFF. The DNA of the CDR3 is TGTGCCAGCTCACCGACAGGACGGGGTGAAAAACTGTTTTTT.

The chain employs TRBV2 and TRBJ1-6; 7 nucleotides agree with TRBD1. Trimming at V came to 6 bases and at J to 7 bases, leaving 3 bases not matched to a gene. This CDR3 comprises 13 residues. Germline loops: CDR1 SNHLY, CDR2 FYNNEI. Here the CDR3 DNA reads TGTGCCAGCAGGGGGACAGCGAATTCACCCCTCCACTTT. This gives the protein CASRGTANSPLHF.

The V call is TRBV11-2, the J call TRBJ2-5, with D perhaps being TRBD1 or TRBD2 (6 bases each). From germline, CDR1 is SGHAT and CDR2 FQNNGV. V lost 0 bases and J 0 bases, leaving 11 bases between the germline ends. The CDR3 loop spans 16 amino acids. CDR3 sequence: CASSLEKGGYQETQYF. CDR3 bases: TGTGCCAGCAGCTTAGAGAAGGGGGGCTACCAAGAGACCCAGTACTTC.

This clone was observed once. V usage is TRBV5-1 and J usage is TRBJ2-5; 10 positions agree with TRBD1. This CDR3 is built from 16 residues. Germline V gene lookup returns CDR1 SGHRS and CDR2 YFSETQ. V gave up 4 bases and J gave up 0 bases; unmatched junction bases: 6. The chain's CDR3 is CASSPGTGEHQETQYF. In nucleotides, the CDR3 is TGCGCCAGCAGCCCTGGGACAGGGGAGCACCAAGAGACCCAGTACTTC.

This chain's CDR3 is CASSPDDSLFGNTIYF. DNA for the CDR3: TGTGCCAGCTCACCGGATGACAGCCTCTTTGGAAACACCATATATTTT. The chain links TRBV18 to TRBJ1-3; D might be TRBD1 (5 bases). The CDR3 has 16 residues. V was pared by 3 bases and J by 3 bases, with 15 bases between. Germline CDR1 and CDR2: KGHSH and LQKENI.

This clone was seen many times. The rearrangement uses TRBV6-5 and TRBJ2-2, with TRBD1 matching over 8 bases. The CDR3 is made up of 15 amino acids. The V gene's germline CDR1 is MNHEY and CDR2 SVGAGI. V lost 6 bases, J lost 3 bases, and 6 bases stayed unmatched. CDR3 in amino acids: CASSPATGDTGELFF. The CDR3 coding sequence is TGTGCCAGCAGCCCCGCGACAGGGGACACCGGGGAGCTGTTTTTT.

V is TRBV5-1 and J is TRBJ2-1, with 8 bases matching TRBD2. There are 16 residues in the CDR3. CDR1 SGHRS and CDR2 YFSETQ come from the germline V gene. The ends lost 3 bases at V and 3 bases at J; junction bases unmatched: 8. The CDR3 reads CASSSGGTTDYNEQFF. The CDR3 coding sequence is TGCGCCAGCAGCTCGGGGGGGACGACGGACTACAATGAGCAGTTCTTC.

Details on this clone: The sample has other DNA sequences that encode this CDR3 too. The chain combines TRBV18 with TRBJ1-5; maybe TRBD1 (6 bases). Per germline, CDR1 KGHSH and CDR2 LQKENI. The CDR3 is 14 amino acids. V dropped 3 bases and J dropped 4 bases, with 10 bases sitting between them. The CDR3 is CASSPRQGNQPQHF. In nucleotides, the CDR3 is TGTGCCAGCTCACCGCGGCAGGGGAATCAGCCCCAGCATTTT.

This clone has more than one count but fewer than ten. The chain employs TRBV7-9 and TRBJ1-5; weak D call: TRBD1 (5 bases). CDR1 and CDR2 from the germline V gene are SEHNR and FQNEAQ (reference sequence). Trimming took 1 base from V and 5 from J, leaving 12 bases between them. The length of the CDR3 is 15 residues. CDR3 DNA: TGTGCCAGCAGCTTAGGCACAGGAGAAGATCAGCCCCAGCATTTT. Translation gives CASSLGTGEDQPQHF.